The entry that follows covers one TCR beta chain sequence. Clones were read by immunoSEQ multiplex PCR, and TCRdb kept only the in-frame ones, dropping some. This table holds around 76,000 clones, roughly nine tenths found once. Germline-derived CDR1 and CDR2 are LGHNA and YNFKEQ. V trimming: 0 bases; J trimming: 3 bases; junction bases outside the gene matches: 6. This CDR3 comprises 17 residues. The data stem from a study of resident and recirculating memory T cells in vitiligo. Study-wide context: Epidermis came from shave biopsies of lesional and nonlesional sites, plus PBMCs. The samples were homogenized without cell sorting before genomic DNA extraction.

The V and J genes are TRBV4-2 and TRBJ1-1; 11 bases are shared with TRBD1. The material sequenced was blood. This receptor was obtained from a male donor with vitiligo. The DNA for the CDR3 is TGTGCCAGCAGCCAAGATGGGACAGGGGGGACGGACACTGAAGCTTTCTTT. This translates into CASSQDGTGGTDTEAFF.